This T cell receptor beta chain was recorded in a study of T cells in Graves' hyperthyroidism and ophthalmopathy. Patients with uncontrolled infections, other autoimmune diseases, pregnancy or lactation were excluded. Amplification targeted TCR beta CDR3 regions from RNA transcripts. RT-PCR in the first round (using the HTBI primer set) targeted the TCR CDR3. A single record per CDR3 protein comes from TCRdb applying MiXCR to the multiplex PCR reads. The sample yields 560,000 or so distinct CDR3 sequences, about 20% seen once. Study findings and constraints: Among clonotypes expanded in thyroid above 0.001, most were also found in blood.

This clonotype showed up many times. As yet, its antigen is unknown. This TCR was recovered from a man in his forties with Graves' ophthalmopathy. The specimen was blood.

In nucleotides, the CDR3 is TGTGCCAGCAGTTATTTCGCCTTCGGGTCAGCGAACCACTTAACTAGCTCCTACAATGAGCAGTTCTTC. Translation gives CASSYFAFGSANHLTSSYNEQFF. V usage is TRBV6-2 or TRBV6-3 and J usage is TRBJ2-1, with TRBD2 as a possible D gene (5 bases). Trimming stripped 3 bases from V and 0 bases from J, with 33 bases between. The CDR3 length is 23 residues. CDR1 and CDR2 from the germline V gene are MNHEY and SVGEGT.